The rows below give T cell receptor beta chains drawn from one sample of a study of blood T cell repertoires in COVID-19. The repertoire was sequenced with immunoSEQ multiplex PCR; TCRdb's copy has only in-frame clones and lacks some. The sample carries 290,000 or so clones, about nine tenths recorded once. Source material: PBMCs or T cells enriched from blood (not recorded which). The receptor source for this set is a woman in her 30s who had recovered from COVID-19. The CDR3 runs from the conserved cysteine through the conserved F or W. The D gene is left open where the match is weak. The listing skips clone size in some rows; elsewhere it reads once, few, many or a size class.

TRBV7-9,TRBJ1-3,.,TRBD1,TGTGCCAGCAGCTTTCAGGGGGCGCGGGACACCATATATTTT,CASSFQGARDTIYF
TRBV2,TRBJ2-1,.,TRBD2,TGTGCCAGCAGGCGACTAGCGGGAGGTGGCAATGAGCAGTTCTTC,CASRRLAGGGNEQFF
TRBV5-6,TRBJ2-4,.,TRBD2,TGTGCCAGCAGCCCCCGAGTAGCGGGACTAGCCAAAAACATTCAGTACTTC,CASSPRVAGLAKNIQYF
TRBV5-4,TRBJ1-4,.,TRBD1,TGTGCCAGCAGCTACGGGACAGCAACTAATGAAAAACTGTTTTTT,CASSYGTATNEKLFF
TRBV5-4,TRBJ2-3,.,.,TGTGCCAGCAGCCCAGGACAGCTCCCAGATACGCAGTATTTT,CASSPGQLPDTQYF
TRBV6-5,TRBJ2-1,.,TRBD2,TGTGCCAGCCAAGGACTAGCGAGACTCCATGAGCAGTTCTTC,CASQGLARLHEQFF
TRBV28,TRBJ2-3,once,.,TGTGCCAGCAGTTTAGCCGGGTTGGTATCAGATACGCAGTATTTT,CASSLAGLVSDTQYF
TRBV19,TRBJ1-2,few,TRBD1,TGTGCCAGTAGTATCTTGTTGGGCAGGGGGCGACATCGTGGCTACACCTTC,CASSILLGRGRHRGYTF
TRBV7-9,TRBJ2-5,.,TRBD1,TGTGCCAGCAGCCTTACTGGACAGGGAGAGACCCAGTACTTC,CASSLTGQGETQYF
TRBV6-5,TRBJ2-7,once,TRBD2,TGTGCCAGCAGTTACTCGGGTGGGCTAGCGGACTACGAGCAGTACTTC,CASSYSGGLADYEQYF
TRBV27,TRBJ1-3,.,.,TGTGCCAGCAGTTTATCGTCGGGGACTGGAAACACCATATATTTT,CASSLSSGTGNTIYF
TRBV28,TRBJ1-3,.,.,TGTGCCAGCAGTGGACGACTAGGTGCTGGAAACACCATATATTTT,CASSGRLGAGNTIYF
TRBV19,TRBJ2-2,.,.,TGTGCCAGTAGTAGGCAGGCCGGGGAGCTGTTTTTT,CASSRQAGELFF
TRBV19,TRBJ1-6,.,TRBD1,TGTGCCAGTAGTCCGGGACAGACAATTCAAACCCTCCACTTT,CASSPGQTIQTLHF
TRBV9,TRBJ1-3,once,.,TGTGCCAGCAGCGTAGGGACAGCTTACTCTGGAAACACCATATATTTT,CASSVGTAYSGNTIYF
TRBV6-2/TRBV6-3,TRBJ2-4,.,.,TGTGCCAGCAGTTACCAACAGGGCCGCCAAGAAAAAAACATTCAGTACTTC,CASSYQQGRQEKNIQYF
TRBV9,TRBJ2-5,few,.,TGTGCCAGCAGCGCTAGCCAAGAGACCCAGTACTTC,CASSASQETQYF
TRBV5-4,TRBJ2-1,.,.,TGTGCCAGCAGCTTGGATGAGGGATGGGTTCAGAGCTCCTACAATGAGCAGTTCTTC,CASSLDEGWVQSSYNEQFF
TRBV19,TRBJ1-2,once,.,TGTGCCAGTCTTACCCAGGGCTCCTATGGCTACACCTTC,CASLTQGSYGYTF
TRBV7-9,TRBJ1-2,.,TRBD1,TGTGCCAGCAGCAGTACAGGGGCGCTTGGCTACACCTTC,CASSSTGALGYTF
TRBV3-1/TRBV3-2,TRBJ2-7,.,.,TGTGCCAGCAGCCAGTACGGTCCTACCTACGAGCAGTACTTC,CASSQYGPTYEQYF
TRBV5-1,TRBJ1-4,.,.,TGCGCCAGCAGCTTGGTGGTTAGTTCTGCAACTAATGAAAAACTGTTTTTT,CASSLVVSSATNEKLFF
TRBV5-1,TRBJ1-6,.,TRBD1,TGCGCCAGCAGTTCCGGGACAGCCTATTCACCCCTCCACTTT,CASSSGTAYSPLHF
TRBV4-1,TRBJ2-2,.,TRBD1,TGCGCCAGCAGCCAAGAGGGGGACAGGTTGAAAGTGCCCGGGGAGCTGTTTTTT,CASSQEGDRLKVPGELFF
TRBV7-3,TRBJ2-3,.,.,TGTGCCAGCAGTCTTACAGGGTCGTGGACAGATACGCAGTATTTT,CASSLTGSWTDTQYF
TRBV24-1,TRBJ2-2,.,TRBD1,TGTGCCACCAGTGCCCCCTGGGGACAGGGGAGTAACACCGGGGAGCTGTTTTTT,CATSAPWGQGSNTGELFF
TRBV19,TRBJ1-1,.,.,TGTGCCAGTAGTATAACGGGGAGGAGTGAAGCTTTCTTT,CASSITGRSEAFF
TRBV28,TRBJ2-3,once,TRBD1,TGTGCCAGCAGCCTAACAGGGACAGCCCAAAGGGGCACTAGCACAGATACGCAGTATTTT,CASSLTGTAQRGTSTDTQYF
TRBV4-2,TRBJ1-5,.,TRBD1,TGTGCCAGCAGCCAAGACGGACAGGGGGCGAGTCAGCCCCAGCATTTT,CASSQDGQGASQPQHF
TRBV4-3,TRBJ1-2,.,TRBD1,TGCGCCAGCAGCCAAGGAGCAGGGGGAGTCTATGGCTACACCTTC,CASSQGAGGVYGYTF
TRBV28,TRBJ2-7,.,.,TGTGCCAGCAGTTTGACTATTGGCGAGCAGTACTTC,CASSLTIGEQYF
TRBV18,TRBJ2-7,.,.,TGTGCCAGCTCACCACGCCAATCAGGGGACGAGCAGTACTTC,CASSPRQSGDEQYF
TRBV5-6,TRBJ2-7,.,.,TGTGCCAGCAGCTTGGAACAGGGAAGATCCTACGAGCAGTACTTC,CASSLEQGRSYEQYF
TRBV6-5,TRBJ1-2,.,TRBD1,TGTGCCAGCAGTCGGGACAGGCTCGGGGGCTACACCTTC,CASSRDRLGGYTF
TRBV19,TRBJ2-1,.,.,TGTGCCGTGCGGGAGGCTAGCGGGACAGGTGAGCAGTTCTTC,CAVREASGTGEQFF
TRBV25-1,TRBJ2-7,once,TRBD2,TGTGCCAGCAGTAGAGGACTAGCGGGAAGATACGAGCAGTACTTC,CASSRGLAGRYEQYF
TRBV5-4,TRBJ2-1,.,TRBD2,TGTGCCAGCAGCCCCGAGGGCGGGAGCTCCTACAATGAGCAGTTCTTC,CASSPEGGSSYNEQFF
TRBV7-2,TRBJ1-6,.,.,TGTGCCAGCAGCTTCAGTGTACAGGGAAACTCACCCCTCCACTTT,CASSFSVQGNSPLHF
TRBV2,TRBJ2-2,.,TRBD2,TGTGCCAGCGGGACTAGCGGGAACACCGGGGAGCTGTTTTTT,CASGTSGNTGELFF
TRBV12-3/TRBV12-4,TRBJ2-2,.,.,TGTGCCAGCAGTTACCAGGGCCCCGGGGAGCTGTTTTTT,CASSYQGPGELFF
TRBV28,TRBJ2-1,.,.,TGTGCCAGCAGTTTCCACAGGGAGATCTACAATGAGCAGTTCTTC,CASSFHREIYNEQFF
TRBV19,TRBJ1-2,.,.,TGTGCCAGTAGTATCCAGGACAGCTACTATGGCTACACCTTC,CASSIQDSYYGYTF
TRBV6-2/TRBV6-3,TRBJ1-4,once,.,TGTGCCAGCAGTGAGACAGCTTACAAACTGTTTTTT,CASSETAYKLFF
TRBV9,TRBJ2-1,.,TRBD2,TGTGCCAGCAGCGTGGGGGGGACTAGCGGGAGCCACGAGTTCTTC,CASSVGGTSGSHEFF
TRBV19,TRBJ2-4,.,.,TGTGCCAGTAAGGCTCAGGGAACAAACATTCAGTACTTC,CASKAQGTNIQYF
TRBV6-5,TRBJ2-1,.,.,TGTGCCAGCAGTTACTTTCGGGACTACAATGAGCAGTTCTTC,CASSYFRDYNEQFF
TRBV30,TRBJ1-1,once,.,TGTGCCTGGAGTGTACGCGGGGGCGGCTACACTGAAGCTTTCTTT,CAWSVRGGGYTEAFF
TRBV9,TRBJ2-3,.,TRBD2,TGTGCCAGCAGCCCACGGACTAGCGGGACCACAGATACGCAGTATTTT,CASSPRTSGTTDTQYF
TRBV30,TRBJ1-5,.,TRBD1,TGTGCCTGGAGTGCGGGACAGGGGGCGAGTTACAATCAGCCCCAGCATTTT,CAWSAGQGASYNQPQHF
TRBV29-1,TRBJ2-1,once,TRBD2,TGCAGCGGGTCTAGCGGGGACTGGGATGAGCAGTTCTTC,CSGSSGDWDEQFF
TRBV4-2,TRBJ2-1,.,TRBD2,TGTGCCAGCAGCCAGGGGACTAGTTTCGATGAGCAGTTCTTC,CASSQGTSFDEQFF
TRBV27,TRBJ1-1,.,TRBD1,TGTGCCAGCAGTGGCCGGACAGGGGGTACTGAAGCTTTCTTT,CASSGRTGGTEAFF
TRBV5-1,TRBJ2-5,.,TRBD1,TGCGCCAGCAGCTTGCGGGCAGGGGGACAAGAGACCCAGTACTTC,CASSLRAGGQETQYF
TRBV7-9,TRBJ2-1,.,.,TGTGCCAGCAGCCCACCGACAGCAATCCACAATGAGCAGTTCTTC,CASSPPTAIHNEQFF
TRBV6-1,TRBJ1-2,.,TRBD1,TGTGCCAGCAGTGATTTCACAGGGGATCATGGCTACACCTTC,CASSDFTGDHGYTF
TRBV6-5,TRBJ1-3,once,.,TGTGCCAGCAGTTACTCGTCAGTCGACTCTGGAAACACCATATATTTT,CASSYSSVDSGNTIYF
TRBV20-1,TRBJ1-5,.,.,TGCAGTGCTAGTGCCTCTGTATCCCGGGATCAGCCCCAGCATTTT,CSASASVSRDQPQHF
TRBV2,TRBJ1-6,.,.,TGTGCCAGCAGTGAGCGGTACAGGGATTCACCCCTCCACTTT,CASSERYRDSPLHF
TRBV2,TRBJ2-5,.,TRBD1,TGTGCCATAAGAAAGGAGACAGGGGGCGCGGGGACCCAGTACTTC,CAIRKETGGAGTQYF
TRBV6-6,TRBJ1-5,.,.,TGTGCCAGCAGTCCCCCGTCTGGACAGAGCAATCAGCCCCAGCATTTT,CASSPPSGQSNQPQHF